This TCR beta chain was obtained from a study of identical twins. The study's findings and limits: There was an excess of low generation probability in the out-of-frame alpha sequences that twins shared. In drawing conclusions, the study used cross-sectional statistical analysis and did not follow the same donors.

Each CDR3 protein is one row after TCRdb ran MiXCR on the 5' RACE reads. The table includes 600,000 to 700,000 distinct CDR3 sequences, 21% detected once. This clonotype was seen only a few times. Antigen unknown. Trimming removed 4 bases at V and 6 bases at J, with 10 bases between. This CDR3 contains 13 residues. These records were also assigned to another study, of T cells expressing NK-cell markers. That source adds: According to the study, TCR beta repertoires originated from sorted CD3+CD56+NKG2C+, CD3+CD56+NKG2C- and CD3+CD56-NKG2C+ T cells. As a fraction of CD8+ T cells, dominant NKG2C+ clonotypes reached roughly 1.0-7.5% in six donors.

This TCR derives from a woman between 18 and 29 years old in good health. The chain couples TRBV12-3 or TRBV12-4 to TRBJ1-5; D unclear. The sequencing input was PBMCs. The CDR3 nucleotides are TGTGCCAGCAGTTCCCGCGGTCGTCAGCCCCAGCATTTT. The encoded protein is CASSSRGRQPQHF.